The 10 T cell receptor beta chains in this list originate from one sample, sequenced in a study of blood T cell repertoires in COVID-19. Profiled with immunoSEQ multiplex PCR; TCRdb holds only in-frame clones, not every one. The sample holds fewer than 250,000 clones, roughly four fifths seen once. The sample taken for sequencing was PBMCs or T cells enriched from blood (not recorded which). All receptors derive from a man aged 55 to 69 who had recovered from COVID-19.

Concerning this clone: Its ends do not fully match the called genes, so a read error is possible. The chain links TRBV25-1 to TRBJ1-1, with D possibly being TRBD1 (5 bases). The CDR3 is made up of 15 amino acids. CDR1 is MGHDK and CDR2 is SYGVNS in the germline V gene. The CDR3 reads CASSESGDGNTEAFF. The CDR3 region has the DNA TGTGCCAGCAGTGAATCGGGGGACGGTAACACTGAGGCTTTCTTT.

V is TRBV6-5 and J is TRBJ1-5; 7 bases agree with TRBD1. This CDR3 region has 13 residues. J lost 7 bases, V lost 6 bases, and 6 bases had no gene match. Germline values: CDR1 MNHEY, CDR2 SVGAGI. The CDR3 DNA reads as TGTGCCAGCAGCTGGGACAGAGAACAGCCCCAGCATTTT. Amino acid sequence: CASSWDREQPQHF.

This rearrangement joins TRBV7-9 to TRBJ1-6; 8 nucleotides line up with TRBD1. The CDR3 covers 14 residues. The germline gives CDR1 SEHNR, CDR2 FQNEAQ (reference sequence). V shed 5 bases, J shed 6 bases, and the junction held 3 bases outside the gene matches. The CDR3, as DNA: TGTGCCAGCAGCCTACAGGGGGGTAATTCACCCCTCCACTTT. Protein: CASSLQGGNSPLHF. Supplemented by reference TRBV7-9 and TRBJ1-6, the full variable domain reads DTGVSQNPRHKITKRGQNVTFRCDPISEHNRLYWYRQTLGQGPEFLTYFQNEAQLEKSRLLSDRFSAERPKGSFSTLEIQRTEQGDSAMYLCASSLQGGNSPLHFGNGTRLTVT.

At least ten counts were recorded for this clone. The chain employs TRBV5-6 and TRBJ2-6, with TRBD2 as a possible D gene (5 bases). CDR1 is SGHDT and CDR2 is YYEEEE in the germline V gene. Trimming shortened V by 4 bases and J by 1 base, and 18 bases separated the two germline ends. This CDR3 is 18 amino acids long. CDR3 region: CASSAPGFWTSGANVLTF. The CDR3 coding sequence is TGTGCCAGCAGCGCCCCGGGGTTCTGGACTTCTGGGGCCAACGTCCTGACTTTC.

This clone showed up just once. V and J are TRBV10-3 and TRBJ1-1, with 7 bases lining up with TRBD1. Germline V gene sequence: CDR1 ENHRY, CDR2 SYGVKD. CDR3 length equals 15 residues. Losses at the gene ends were 3 bases for V and 5 bases for J; bases not matched to a gene: 9. As DNA, the CDR3 is TGTGCCATCAGTGAACCCGGTCAGGGGGTGACTGAAGCTTTCTTT. Translated, it gives CAISEPGQGVTEAFF.

This clone came up once. The rearrangement links TRBV18 to TRBJ1-4; D is undetermined. There are 12 residues in the CDR3. In germline, CDR1 is KGHSH, CDR2 LQKENI. The V and J ends lost 0 bases and 12 bases respectively, with 8 bases between them. Here the CDR3 reads CASSPPNGELFF. As DNA, the CDR3 is TGTGCCAGCTCACCACCGAACGGGGAACTGTTTTTT.

This clone showed up just a few times. The chain combines TRBV25-1 with TRBJ1-3; D is perhaps TRBD1 (6 bases). The ends were cut back, 5 bases at V and 1 base at J, with 15 bases in the middle. The germline gives CDR1 MGHDK, CDR2 SYGVNS. The CDR3 extends over 16 amino acids. CDR3 nucleotides: TGTGCCAGCAGTCGGGCAGGGGTGGGGTCTGGAAACACCATATATTTT. Its protein is CASSRAGVGSGNTIYF.

The chain joins TRBV6-5 to TRBJ2-7; 12 positions agree with TRBD1. CDR1 is MNHEY, CDR2 SVGAGI, per germline. Germline trimming cut 6 bases from V and 4 bases from J; bases unmatched to any gene: 7. The length of the CDR3 is 15 residues. CDR3 residues: CASSPGQGARYEQYF. The CDR3 bases are TGTGCCAGCAGCCCGGGACAGGGGGCTAGGTACGAGCAGTACTTC.

In this sample, this clone turned up a few times. A junction boundary mismatches the germline segment, possibly from a read error. The chain links TRBV7-9 to TRBJ2-3; TRBD2 aligns across 7 bases. This CDR3 is 14 amino acids long. The V gene's germline CDR1 is SEHNR and CDR2 FQNEAQ (reference sequence). CDR3 DNA sequence: TGTGCCAGCAGCTTAGGACTAGCCCAAGATACGCAGTGTTTT. This translates into CASSLGLAQDTQCF.

The chain carries TRBV24-1 and TRBJ2-5; perhaps TRBD2 as D (6 bases). The CDR3 totals 13 residues. Trimming cost V 7 bases and J 0 bases, with 8 bases left between them. Germline CDR1 reads KGHDR; CDR2 reads SFDVKD. The CDR3 DNA sequence: TGTGCCACCAGCCGGGAGTACCAAGAGACCCAGTACTTC. It encodes CATSREYQETQYF.